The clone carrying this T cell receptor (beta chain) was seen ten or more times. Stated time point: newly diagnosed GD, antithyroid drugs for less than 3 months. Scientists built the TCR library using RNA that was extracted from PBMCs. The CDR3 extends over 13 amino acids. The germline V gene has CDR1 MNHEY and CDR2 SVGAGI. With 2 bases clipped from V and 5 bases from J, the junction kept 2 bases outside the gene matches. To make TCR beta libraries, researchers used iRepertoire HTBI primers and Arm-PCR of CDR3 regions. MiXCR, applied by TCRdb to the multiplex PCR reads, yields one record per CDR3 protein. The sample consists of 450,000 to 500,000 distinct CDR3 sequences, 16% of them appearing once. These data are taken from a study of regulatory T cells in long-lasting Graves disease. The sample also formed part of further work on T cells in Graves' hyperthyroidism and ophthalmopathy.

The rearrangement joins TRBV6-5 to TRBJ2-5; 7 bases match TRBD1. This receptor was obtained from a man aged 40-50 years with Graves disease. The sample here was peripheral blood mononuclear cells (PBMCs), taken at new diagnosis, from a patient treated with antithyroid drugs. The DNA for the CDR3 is TGTGCCAGCAGTTACAGGGGGCTTGAGACCCAGTACTTC. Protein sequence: CASSYRGLETQYF.